This passage covers 9 T cell receptor beta chains from one sample sequenced in a study of identical twins. MiXCR, applied by TCRdb to the 5' RACE reads, yields one record per CDR3 protein. The data hold roughly 1,500,000 distinct CDR3 sequences, with 25% to 35% observed a single time. The specimen sequenced was cord blood. The receptors derive from a newborn girl in good health.

This clonotype was counted only a few times. CDR3 amino acids: CSADGTSAYNEQFF. In DNA form, the CDR3 reads TGCAGTGCGGACGGGACTAGCGCGTACAATGAGCAGTTCTTC. The chain employs TRBV20-1 and TRBJ2-1; 10 bases agree with TRBD2. Losses at the gene ends were 6 bases for V and 4 bases for J; bases not matched to a gene: 6. The CDR3 length is 14 residues. Germline CDR1 DFQATT, CDR2 SNEGSKA (reference sequence).

V usage is TRBV29-1 and J usage is TRBJ2-3; TRBD1 is a possible D gene (6 bases). CDR3 size: 16 residues. The germline V and J ends were trimmed by 5 bases and 2 bases, with 20 bases remaining between them. CDR1 is SQVTM and CDR2 is ANQGSEA in the germline V gene. The CDR3 bases are TGCAGCGTTCCACCGCGAGGGACAAGCCCCACAGATACGCAGTATTTT. This translates into CSVPPRGTSPTDTQYF.

This clonotype showed up just a few times. This chain uses TRBV5-6 with TRBJ2-1, with a weak D call TRBD1 (6 bases). The V end lost 3 bases, the J end lost 8 bases, and 9 bases lay between the germline ends. The length of the CDR3 is 12 residues. Germline loops: CDR1 SGHDT, CDR2 YYEEEE. The CDR3 nucleotides are TGTGCCAGCAGCTATACAGGGCATGAGCAGTTCTTC. Residues: CASSYTGHEQFF.

The chain is built from TRBV7-2 and TRBJ2-1; D unclear. This CDR3 is 12 amino acids long. CDR1 is SGHTA and CDR2 is FQGNSA in the germline V gene. The ends were cut back, 8 bases at V and 4 bases at J, with 9 bases in the middle. The CDR3 reads CASGHRYNEQFF. CDR3 DNA sequence: TGTGCCAGCGGCCATAGGTACAATGAGCAGTTCTTC.

The chain links TRBV7-9 to TRBJ1-6; 9 nucleotides match TRBD1. CDR1 is SEHNR and CDR2 is FQNEAQ in the germline V gene (reference sequence). This CDR3 is built from 14 residues. The junction had 2 bases not matched to a gene; V was cut back by 5 bases and J by 6 bases. CDR3 sequence (DNA): TGTGCCAGCAGCCGACAGGGGGGTAATTCACCCCTCCACTTT. Translating gives CASSRQGGNSPLHF.

The chain recombines TRBV12-3 or TRBV12-4 with TRBJ2-3; 14 bases are a match to TRBD2. Losses at the gene ends were 6 bases for V and 4 bases for J; bases not matched to a gene: 12. The CDR3 is 18 residues long. CDR3 in amino acids: CASSQTSGGEPGSDTQYF. DNA for the CDR3: TGTGCCAGCAGCCAGACTAGCGGGGGGGAGCCAGGATCAGATACGCAGTATTTT.

In this sample, this clonotype turned up a few times. The V and J genes are TRBV5-1 and TRBJ2-2; TRBD2 might be the D (5 bases). V shed 3 bases and J shed 3 bases, with 6 bases lying between them. CDR1 is SGHRS and CDR2 is YFSETQ in the germline V gene. This CDR3 region has 13 residues. DNA for the CDR3: TGCGCCAGCAGCTCCGGGGACACCGGGGAGCTGTTTTTT. It encodes CASSSGDTGELFF.

The chain couples TRBV5-6 to TRBJ2-7, with a possible D match to TRBD2 (6 bases). This CDR3 spans 15 amino acids. With 4 bases removed from V and 6 bases from J, the gap between germline ends came to 20 bases. Per the germline V gene, CDR1 is SGHDT and CDR2 is YYEEEE. CDR3 bases: TGTGCCAGCAGCCACCCGAGGAGGGGTAGTCCCGAGCAGTACTTC. This sequence encodes CASSHPRRGSPEQYF.

This clonotype was seen more than once but under ten times. This sequence joins TRBV20-1 and TRBJ1-5, with 9 bases matching TRBD1. The CDR3 loop spans 14 amino acids. V shed 2 bases and J 4 bases; nucleotides not matched to a gene: 3. CDR1 and CDR2 from the germline V gene are DFQATT and SNEGSKA (reference sequence). CDR3 loop: CSARPDRGNQPQHF. The CDR3 region has the DNA TGCAGTGCTAGACCAGACAGGGGGAATCAGCCCCAGCATTTT.